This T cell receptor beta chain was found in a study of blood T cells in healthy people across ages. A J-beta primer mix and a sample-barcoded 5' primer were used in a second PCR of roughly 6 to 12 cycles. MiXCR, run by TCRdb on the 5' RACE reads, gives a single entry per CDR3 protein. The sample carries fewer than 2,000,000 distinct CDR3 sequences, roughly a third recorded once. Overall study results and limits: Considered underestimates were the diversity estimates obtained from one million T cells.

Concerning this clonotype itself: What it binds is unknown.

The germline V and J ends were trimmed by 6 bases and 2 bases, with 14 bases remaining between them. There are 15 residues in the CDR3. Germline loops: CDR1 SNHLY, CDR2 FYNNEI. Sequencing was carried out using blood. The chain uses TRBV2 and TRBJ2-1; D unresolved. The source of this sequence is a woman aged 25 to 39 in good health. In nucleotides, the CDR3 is TGTGCCAGCAGCCCCAGTTGGGCGCCCTACAATGAGCAGTTCTTC. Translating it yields CASSPSWAPYNEQFF. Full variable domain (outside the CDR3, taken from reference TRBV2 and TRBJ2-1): EPEVTQTPSHQVTQMGQEVILRCVPISNHLYFYWYRQILGQKVEFLVSFYNNEISEKSEIFDDQFSVERPDGSNFTLKIRSTKLEDSAMYFCASSPSWAPYNEQFFGPGTRLTVL.